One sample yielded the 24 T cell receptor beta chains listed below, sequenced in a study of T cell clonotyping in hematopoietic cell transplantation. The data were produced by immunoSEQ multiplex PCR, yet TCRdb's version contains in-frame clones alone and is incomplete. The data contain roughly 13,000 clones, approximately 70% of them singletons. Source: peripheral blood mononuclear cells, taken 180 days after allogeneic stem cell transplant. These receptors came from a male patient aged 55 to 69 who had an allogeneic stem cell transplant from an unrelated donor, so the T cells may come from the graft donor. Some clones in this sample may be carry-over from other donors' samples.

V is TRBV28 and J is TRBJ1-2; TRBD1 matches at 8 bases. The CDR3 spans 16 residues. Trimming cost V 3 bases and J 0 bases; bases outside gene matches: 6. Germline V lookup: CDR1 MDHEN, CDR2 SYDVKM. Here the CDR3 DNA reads TGTGCCAGCAGTTTGGCCCCAGGGGGCCCTAACTATGGCTACACCTTC. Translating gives CASSLAPGGPNYGYTF.

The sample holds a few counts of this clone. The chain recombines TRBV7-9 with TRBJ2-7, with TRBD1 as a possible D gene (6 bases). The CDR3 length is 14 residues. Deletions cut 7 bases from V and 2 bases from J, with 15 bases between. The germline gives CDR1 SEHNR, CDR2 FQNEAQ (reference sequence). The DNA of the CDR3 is TGTGCCAGCACCTCAGGGGCGCCCCCCTACGAGCAGTACTTC. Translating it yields CASTSGAPPYEQYF.

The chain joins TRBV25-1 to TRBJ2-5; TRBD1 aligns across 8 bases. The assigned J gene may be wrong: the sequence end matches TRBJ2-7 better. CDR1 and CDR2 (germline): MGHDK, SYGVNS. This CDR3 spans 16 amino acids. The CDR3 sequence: CASSEGQGATSYEQYF. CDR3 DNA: TGTGCCAGCAGTGAGGGGCAGGGGGCAACCTCCTACGAGCAGTACTTC.

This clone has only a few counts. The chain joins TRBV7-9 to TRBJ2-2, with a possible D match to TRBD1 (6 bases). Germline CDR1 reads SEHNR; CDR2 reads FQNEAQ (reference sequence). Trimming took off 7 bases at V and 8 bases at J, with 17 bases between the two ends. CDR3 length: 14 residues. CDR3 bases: TGTGCCAGCAATGGGGGCGTAATGACTGGGGAGCTGTTTTTT. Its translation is CASNGGVMTGELFF.

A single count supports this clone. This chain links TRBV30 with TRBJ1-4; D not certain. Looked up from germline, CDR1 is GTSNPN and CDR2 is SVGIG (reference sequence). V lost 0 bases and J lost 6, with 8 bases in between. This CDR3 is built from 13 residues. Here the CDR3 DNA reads TGTGCCTGGAGTGTAATGTCTGATGAAAAACTGTTTTTT. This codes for CAWSVMSDEKLFF.

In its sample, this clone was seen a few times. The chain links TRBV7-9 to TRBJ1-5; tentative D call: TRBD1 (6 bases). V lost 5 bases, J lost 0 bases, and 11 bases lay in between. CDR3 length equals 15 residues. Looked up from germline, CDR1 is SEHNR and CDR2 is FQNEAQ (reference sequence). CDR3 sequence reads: CASSPEGGSNQPQHF. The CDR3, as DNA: TGTGCCAGCAGCCCCGAGGGGGGTAGCAATCAGCCCCAGCATTTT.

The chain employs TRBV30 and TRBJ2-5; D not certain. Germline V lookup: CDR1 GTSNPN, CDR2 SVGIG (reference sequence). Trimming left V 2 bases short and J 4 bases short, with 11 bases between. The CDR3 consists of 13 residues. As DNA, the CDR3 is TGTGCCTGGAGTAGAAGCCTTTCAGAGACCCAGTACTTC. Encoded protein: CAWSRSLSETQYF.

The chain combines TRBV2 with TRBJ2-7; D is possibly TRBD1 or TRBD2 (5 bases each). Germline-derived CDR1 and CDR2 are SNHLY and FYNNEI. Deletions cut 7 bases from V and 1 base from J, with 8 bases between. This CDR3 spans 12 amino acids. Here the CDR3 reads CASTGRSYEQYF. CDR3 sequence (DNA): TGTGCCAGCACGGGACGGTCCTACGAGCAGTACTTC.

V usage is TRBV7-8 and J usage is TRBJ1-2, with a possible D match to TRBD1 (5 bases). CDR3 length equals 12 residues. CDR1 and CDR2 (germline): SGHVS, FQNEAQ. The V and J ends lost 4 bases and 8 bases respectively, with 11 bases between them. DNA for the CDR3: TGTGCCAGCAGCTACGGGACTCACGGCTACACCTTC. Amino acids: CASSYGTHGYTF.

CDR3 sequence: CASSGRGAIINYYEQYF. The CDR3 nucleotides read TGTGCCAGCAGCGGGAGGGGGGCCATTATAAATTACTACGAGCAGTACTTC. The chain uses TRBV5-6 and TRBJ2-7, with D perhaps matching TRBD2 (7 bases). The germline CDR1 and CDR2 sequences are SGHDT and YYEEEE. The ends were cut back, 4 bases at V and 3 bases at J, with 23 bases in the middle. The CDR3 runs to 17 residues. The full variable domain, with the rest looked up from reference TRBV5-6 and TRBJ2-7, is DAGVTQSPTHLIKTRGQQVTLRCSPKSGHDTVSWYQQALGQGPQFIFQYYEEEERQRGNFPDRFSGHQFPNYSSELNVNALLLGDSALYLCASSGRGAIINYYEQYFGPGTRLTVT.

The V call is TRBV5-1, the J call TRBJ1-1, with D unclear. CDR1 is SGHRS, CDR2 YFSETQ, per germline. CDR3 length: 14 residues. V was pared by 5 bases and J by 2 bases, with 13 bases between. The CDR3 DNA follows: TGCGCCAGCAGATTTGTCGTGGGTAACACTGAAGCTTTCTTT. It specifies CASRFVVGNTEAFF.

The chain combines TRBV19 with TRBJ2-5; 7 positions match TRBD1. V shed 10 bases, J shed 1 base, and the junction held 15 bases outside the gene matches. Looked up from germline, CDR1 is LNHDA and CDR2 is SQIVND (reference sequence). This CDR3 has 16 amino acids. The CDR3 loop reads CANRDKHRDSQETQYF. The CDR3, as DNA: TGTGCCAATAGGGACAAACACCGGGACAGCCAAGAGACCCAGTACTTC.

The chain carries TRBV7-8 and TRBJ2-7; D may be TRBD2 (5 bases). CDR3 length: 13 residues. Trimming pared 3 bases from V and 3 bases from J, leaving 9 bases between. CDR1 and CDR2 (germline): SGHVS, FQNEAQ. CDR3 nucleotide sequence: TGTGCCAGCAGCTTCCGGGGAAACTACGAGCAGTACTTC. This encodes CASSFRGNYEQYF.

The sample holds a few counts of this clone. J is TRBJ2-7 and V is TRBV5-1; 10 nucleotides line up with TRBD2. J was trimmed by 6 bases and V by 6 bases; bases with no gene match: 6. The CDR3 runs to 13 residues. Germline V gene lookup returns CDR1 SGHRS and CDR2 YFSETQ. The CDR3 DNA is TGCGCCAGCAAGGAGCGGGAGGGAAGCGAGCAGTACTTC. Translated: CASKEREGSEQYF.

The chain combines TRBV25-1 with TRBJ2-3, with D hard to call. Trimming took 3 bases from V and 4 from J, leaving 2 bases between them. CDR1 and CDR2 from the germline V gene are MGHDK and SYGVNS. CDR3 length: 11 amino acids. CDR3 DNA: TGTGCCAGCAGTGATTCAGATACGCAGTATTTT. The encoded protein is CASSDSDTQYF.

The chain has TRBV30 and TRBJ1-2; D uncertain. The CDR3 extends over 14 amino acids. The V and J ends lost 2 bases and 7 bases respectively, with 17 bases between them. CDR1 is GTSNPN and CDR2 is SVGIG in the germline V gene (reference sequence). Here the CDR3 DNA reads TGTGCCTGGAGTCGATTGGGGAGGGCCGGTGGCTACACCTTC. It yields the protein CAWSRLGRAGGYTF.

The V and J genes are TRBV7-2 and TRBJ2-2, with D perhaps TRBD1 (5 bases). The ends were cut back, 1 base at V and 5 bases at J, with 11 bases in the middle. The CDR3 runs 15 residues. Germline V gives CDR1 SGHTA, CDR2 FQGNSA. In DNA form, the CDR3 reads TGTGCCAGCAGCTTAGAATCTAGGGGTACCGGGGAGCTGTTTTTT. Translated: CASSLESRGTGELFF.

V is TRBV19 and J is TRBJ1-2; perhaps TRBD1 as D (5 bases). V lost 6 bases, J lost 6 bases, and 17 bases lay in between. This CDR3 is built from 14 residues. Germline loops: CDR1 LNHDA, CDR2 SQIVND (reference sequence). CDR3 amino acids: CASSESGVRNGYTF. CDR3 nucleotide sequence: TGTGCCAGTAGCGAATCGGGGGTTCGAAATGGCTACACCTTC.

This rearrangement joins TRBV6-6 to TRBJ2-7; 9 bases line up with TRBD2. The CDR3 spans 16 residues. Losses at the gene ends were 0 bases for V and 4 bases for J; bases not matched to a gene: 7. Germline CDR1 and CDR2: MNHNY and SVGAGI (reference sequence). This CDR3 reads CASSYSTGGGGYEQYF. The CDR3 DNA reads TGTGCCAGCAGTTACTCGACTGGCGGGGGGGGATACGAGCAGTACTTC.

CDR3 residues: CSVEIENYGYTF. CDR3 bases: TGCAGCGTTGAGATCGAGAACTATGGCTACACCTTC. The chain recombines TRBV29-1 with TRBJ1-2; D gene ambiguous. From germline, CDR1 is SQVTM and CDR2 ANQGSEA. V dropped 3 bases and J dropped 2 bases, with 7 bases sitting between them. This CDR3 comprises 12 residues.

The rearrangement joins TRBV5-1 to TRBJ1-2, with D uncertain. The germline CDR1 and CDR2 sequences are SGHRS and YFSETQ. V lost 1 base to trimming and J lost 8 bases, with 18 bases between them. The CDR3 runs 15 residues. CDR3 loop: CASSLTRSDSSGYTF. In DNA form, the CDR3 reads TGCGCCAGCAGCTTGACAAGGTCCGACTCCAGCGGCTACACCTTC.

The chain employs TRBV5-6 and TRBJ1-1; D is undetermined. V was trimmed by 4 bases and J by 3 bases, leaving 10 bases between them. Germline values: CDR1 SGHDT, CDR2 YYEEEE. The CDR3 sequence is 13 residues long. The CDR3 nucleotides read TGTGCCAGCAGCCCGGGCTTCTACACTGAAGCTTTCTTT. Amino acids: CASSPGFYTEAFF.

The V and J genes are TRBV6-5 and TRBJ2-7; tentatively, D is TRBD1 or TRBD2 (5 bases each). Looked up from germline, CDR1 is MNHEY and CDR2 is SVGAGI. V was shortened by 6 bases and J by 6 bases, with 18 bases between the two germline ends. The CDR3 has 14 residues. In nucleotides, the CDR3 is TGTGCCAGCAGCACATTTCCGGCGAGGGGCGAGCAGTACTTC. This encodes CASSTFPARGEQYF.

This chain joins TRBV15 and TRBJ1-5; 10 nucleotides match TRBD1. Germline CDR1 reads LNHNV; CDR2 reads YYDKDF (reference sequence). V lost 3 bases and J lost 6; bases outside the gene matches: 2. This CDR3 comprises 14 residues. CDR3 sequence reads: CATSRGQGTQPQHF. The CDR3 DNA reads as TGTGCCACCAGCAGGGGACAGGGGACTCAGCCCCAGCATTTT.